Sequencing of this T cell receptor beta chain was carried out in a study of OX40 agonist ivuxolimab in advanced cancers. Study-level information: Partial responses were seen in three patients, one with hepatocellular carcinoma and two with cutaneous melanoma.

Germline CDR1 reads SGHTA; CDR2 reads FQGNSA. CDR3 length equals 18 residues. V lost 4 bases, J lost 3 bases, and 15 bases stayed unmatched. The repertoire was sequenced with immunoSEQ multiplex PCR; TCRdb's copy has only in-frame clones and lacks some. Among 55,000 to 65,000 clones listed, about 88% were seen once. The sample in question was CD4+ or CD8+ T cells sorted from blood, obtained in a trial of the OX40 agonist ivuxolimab. V and J are TRBV7-2 and TRBJ2-7; TRBD2 matches 10 bases. This TCR derives from an adult with an advanced solid tumor such as melanoma, head and neck, liver or kidney cancer. CDR3 in DNA: TGTGCCAGCAGCTCCTTGCCTTTATTGACTAGCGGGCTCTACGAGCAGTACTTC. This translates into CASSSLPLLTSGLYEQYF.